This T cell receptor (beta chain) appears in the sequencing data of a study of blood T cell repertoires in COVID-19 (dated by TCRdb to 2020 to 2022). Background on the whole study: Samples from collaborators originated in the United States, Italy and Spain and spanned both the acute and convalescent phases of COVID-19. The prospective study material was composed of cDNA or gDNA derived from T cells, B-cell-depleted T cells, or PBMCs. Subjects who had been exposed to COVID-19, were actively infected with it, or had recovered from it provided the deeply sampled blood TCRbeta repertoires that made up the dataset. The repertoires were released in a freely available public database meant as a resource for research on the immune response to SARS-CoV-2. Samples came from the ongoing ImmuneRACE study (first 160 participants) plus 1,254 subjects from 6 global collaborators. A de-identified subject ID, COVID-19 status, age in years and sex were almost always included in the sample metadata. Where available, HLA class I and class II types were obtained from metadata supplied by the sample provider rather than from assay-based typing. The paper as a whole reports these results and caveats: The quantity of clinical and demographic metadata differed by source and by participant and was supplied without curation.

As for this clone: Its antigen has not been determined. The sample holds no much larger clone one base away, and base qualities are not on file.

V gives up 4 bases and J gives up 0 bases, and the segment between their germline ends measures 12 bases. The CDR3 covers 15 residues, taking in both the cysteine and the phenylalanine. The CDR3 DNA has 45 bases and is translated from base 1. The germline V gene provides CDR1 SGHRS and CDR2 YFSETQ. TCRbeta CDR3 regions were amplified from genomic DNA by means of the immunoSEQ Assay, a bias-controlled multiplex PCR. In the authors' own workflow: Within the assay, amplification of reference gene primers was used to estimate how many nucleated cells each sample contained. To quantify the absolute abundance of each unique TCRbeta CDR3 rearrangement, sequence reads were collapsed and filtered. For each sample, productive Simpson clonality was calculated as the square root of Simpson's diversity index across productive rearrangements. The table comes from immuneACCESS by way of TCRdb, which keeps in-frame sequences with V and J called. Part of the clones is missing from these tables; in studies checked, under half for an unresolved V gene and the rest for unknown reasons. D and trimming were read from the DNA, whereas the V and J calls and clone size are those reported in that table. The sample has a few hundred thousand clones on record, roughly 88% of them singletons. Over 1.2% of the sample lies in the top ten.

Another Seattle source contributed samples from volunteer blood donors who had recovered from COVID-19. The collaborating institutions used their own protocols to collect whole blood in K2EDTA tubes. For TCRbeta analysis, collaborators shipped samples as frozen whole blood, isolated PBMCs, or DNA extracted from either of those sample types. The sample was peripheral blood. This clonotype was obtained from a woman aged 40 to 50 who had recovered from COVID-19. The chain is made from TRBV5-1 and TRBJ2-3, with a tentative D gene TRBD1 over 6 matching bases. The CDR3: CASSPRGQSTDTQYF. The sequence in DNA is TGCGCCAGCAGCCCCCGGGGACAAAGCACAGATACGCAGTATTTT.